A selection of T cell receptor beta chains follows, all from one sample in a study of identical twins. From the 5' RACE reads, TCRdb called clonotypes with MiXCR, one entry per CDR3 protein. The table shows 200,000 to 250,000 distinct CDR3 sequences, with approximately 8.3% occurring only once. This same sample was also taken into another study, of yellow fever vaccine responses in identical twins.

Sequenced material: memory (CD45RO+) T cells sorted from blood. The receptors here all came from a woman between 18 and 29 years old in good health. Each CDR3 is given with its conserved first and last residue. A D gene is named only where the DNA matches it firmly. The listing skips clone size in some rows; elsewhere it reads once, few, many or a size class.

many TRBD1 TRBJ1-1 TRBV6-2/TRBV6-3 TGTGCCAGCAGGAGCAACAGGGGAATCACTGAAGCTTTCTTT CASRSNRGITEAFF
- - TRBJ2-3 TRBV10-3 TGTGCCATCAGTCGCCATATCGAAAGTCGGGGGGCGAGCACAGATACGCAGTATTTT CAISRHIESRGASTDTQYF
few TRBD1 TRBJ2-7 TRBV29-1 TGCAGCGCGTCCCGGGACAGGGTGGACGAGCAGTACTTC CSASRDRVDEQYF
few TRBD2 TRBJ2-3 TRBV11-2 TGTGCCAGCAGCCCGGGAGGGCCTGTAGATACGCAGTATTTT CASSPGGPVDTQYF
- TRBD1 TRBJ2-1 TRBV4-3 TGCGCCAGCAGCCAAGATGGACAGGGGTGGAGTGGTGAGCAGTTCTTC CASSQDGQGWSGEQFF
- - TRBJ2-5 TRBV28 TGTGCCAGCAGTCGCCCGAGACAAGAGACCCAGTACTTC CASSRPRQETQYF
few TRBD1 TRBJ2-7 TRBV20-1 TGCAGTGCTACGACAGGGGGCCCCTACGAGCAGTACTTC CSATTGGPYEQYF
- TRBD1 TRBJ2-4 TRBV5-6 TGTGCCAGCATTAGGCAGGGGGCAAACATTCAGTACTTC CASIRQGANIQYF
- - TRBJ2-7 TRBV12-3/TRBV12-4 TGTACCAGCAGTACCACGAAAAAAACGGTATTTTCCTACGAGCAGTACTTC CTSSTTKKTVFSYEQYF
many - TRBJ2-3 TRBV12-3/TRBV12-4 TGTGCCAGCAGGGAGTCCACAGATACGCAGTATTTT CASRESTDTQYF
many TRBD1 TRBJ1-1 TRBV29-1 TGCAGCGTTGGGCGGGACAGGGGCGCTGAAGCTTTCTTT CSVGRDRGAEAFF
few - TRBJ1-2 TRBV28 TGTGCCAGCAGTTTAATGCTACCGTCCAATGGCTACACCTTC CASSLMLPSNGYTF
- TRBD2 TRBJ2-2 TRBV6-1 TGTGCCAGTCGTAGCGGGGGGAACACCGGGGAGCTGTTTTTT CASRSGGNTGELFF
- - TRBJ2-2 TRBV5-8 TGTGCCAGCAGCCTCCGGCTCCTCGGGGAGCTGTTTTTT CASSLRLLGELFF
- - TRBJ2-6 TRBV6-5 TGTGCCAGCAGTTACTCGCGGGCCTCTGGGGCCAACGTCCTGACTTTC CASSYSRASGANVLTF
many - TRBJ2-4 TRBV10-2 TGCGCCAGCAGTGACAGTACAAACATTCAGTACTTC CASSDSTNIQYF
- TRBD2 TRBJ2-1 TRBV15 TGTGCCACCAGCACAGGAGACGCGGGACTAGTCTACAATGAGCAGTTCTTC CATSTGDAGLVYNEQFF
many - TRBJ2-3 TRBV28 TGTGCCAGCAGTCTCCTTCCTCAACTCAGAAACACAGATACGCAGTATTTT CASSLLPQLRNTDTQYF
few - TRBJ2-7 TRBV25-1 TGTGCCACCAGAGCCATGGGGGGCGCGAACGAGCAGTACTTC CATRAMGGANEQYF
few - TRBJ2-1 TRBV7-8 TGTGCCAGCAGAACTGACAGGTCCCAAGTGTTCAATGAGCAGTTCTTC CASRTDRSQVFNEQFF
many - TRBJ2-2 TRBV12-3/TRBV12-4 TGTGCCAGCAGGTCAGCAGGAACCACCGGGGAGCTGTTTTTT CASRSAGTTGELFF
- TRBD1 TRBJ2-1 TRBV29-1 TGCAGCGGGAGCCAGGGGGTCGTCAATGAGCAGTTCTTC CSGSQGVVNEQFF
many - TRBJ2-1 TRBV5-6 TGTGCCAGCAGAGGGCCGGGACTTATCGAGAATGAGCAGTTCTTC CASRGPGLIENEQFF
many - TRBJ1-6 TRBV7-9 TGTGCCAGCAGCTTCGACAGCTATAATTCACCCCTCCACTTT CASSFDSYNSPLHF
few - TRBJ2-1 TRBV9 TGTGCCAGCAGTTATAAACCACCGGGGACCGAGCAGTTCTTC CASSYKPPGTEQFF
few - TRBJ2-7 TRBV6-1 TGTGCCAGCAGTGAATTCGGGGTTTCACCCTACGAGCAGTACTTC CASSEFGVSPYEQYF
few TRBD2 TRBJ2-3 TRBV5-1 TGCGCCAGCGGAATGACTAGCGGGAGGTCCTCAGATACGCAGTATTTT CASGMTSGRSSDTQYF
- - TRBJ1-1 TRBV5-1 TGCGCCAGCAGCTTGGGAGGGGCCGGGTACACTGAAGCTTTCTTT CASSLGGAGYTEAFF
many TRBD1 TRBJ2-7 TRBV28 TGTGCCAGCAGTAGTATTTTCGGACAGGGGGTCCCCTACGAGCAGTACTTC CASSSIFGQGVPYEQYF
- - TRBJ2-7 TRBV6-2/TRBV6-3 TGTGCCAGCAGTTACTCCGCTATCCACCACGAGCAGTACTTC CASSYSAIHHEQYF
- - TRBJ2-7 TRBV5-1 TGCGCCAGCAGCTACCGGGACGAAGCAGGCGAGCAGTACTTC CASSYRDEAGEQYF
- TRBD1 TRBJ2-5 TRBV24-1 TGTGCCACCAGTGCTACCGGGACAGGGGGTCCCGGAGCCCAGTACTTC CATSATGTGGPGAQYF
many TRBD2 TRBJ2-5 TRBV12-3/TRBV12-4 TGTGCCAGCACCCCTAGCGGGGAGACCCAGTACTTC CASTPSGETQYF
many - TRBJ2-7 TRBV3-1 TGTGCCAGCAGCCAAGGGGGCGTCGAGCAGTACTTC CASSQGGVEQYF
- TRBD1 TRBJ1-2 TRBV7-2 TGTGCCAGCAGCTTCCCCGGGACAGGGGGCTATGGCTACACCTTC CASSFPGTGGYGYTF